The 20 T cell receptor beta chains presented below share a single source sample, sequenced in a study of shared clonotypes between healthy human individuals. Data came from immunoSEQ multiplex PCR; TCRdb stores just in-frame clones and leaves some out. The data hold about 330,000 clones, with about 74% observed a single time. The sequencing input was memory CD4+ T cells sorted from blood. Subset noted: CD45RA-negative fraction. The receptors come from a man younger than 45 in good health.

The chain carries TRBV4-2 and TRBJ2-1; 10 positions match TRBD2. J gave up 8 bases and V 6 bases, and 10 bases lay outside the gene matches. Germline V lookup: CDR1 LGHNA, CDR2 YNFKEQ. This CDR3 comprises 15 residues. CDR3 sequence reads: CASRSGRARGDEQFF. DNA for the CDR3: TGTGCCAGCAGAAGCGGGAGGGCTAGGGGCGATGAGCAGTTCTTC.

This sequence joins TRBV27 and TRBJ1-2; a possible D gene is TRBD1 (5 bases). Trimming pared 10 bases from V and 4 bases from J, leaving 22 bases between. The CDR3 covers 15 residues. The germline V gene encodes CDR1 MNHEY and CDR2 SMNVEV (reference sequence). CDR3 bases: TGTGCCACCACCAGTTCAGGGATGGTGGGCTATGGCTACACCTTC. Residues: CATTSSGMVGYGYTF.

This clone was observed once. The chain combines TRBV4-3 with TRBJ2-2; no firm D call. Deletions cut 0 bases from V and 5 bases from J, with 7 bases between. CDR1 and CDR2 from the germline V gene are LGHNA and YSLEER. The CDR3 spans 14 residues. The DNA of the CDR3 is TGCGCCAGCAGCCAAGATCCCGCGACCGGGGAGCTGTTTTTT. Translation gives CASSQDPATGELFF.

The chain links TRBV4-1 to TRBJ2-7; TRBD1 or TRBD2 may be the D gene (5 bases each). The CDR3 is made up of 15 amino acids. Trimming cost V 1 base and J 3 bases, with 13 bases left between them. CDR1 is MGHRA, CDR2 YSYEKL, per germline. CDR3 in DNA: TGCGCCAGCAGCCAAGGGCCCGGGGCCCGCTACGAGCAGTACTTC. Protein sequence: CASSQGPGARYEQYF.

The J gene is TRBJ2-6, the V gene TRBV11-2, with unresolved D. Germline values: CDR1 SGHAT, CDR2 FQNNGV. The CDR3 covers 14 residues. Deletions cut 1 base from V and 0 bases from J, with 1 base between. Written as DNA, the CDR3 is TGTGCCAGCAGCTTAGGCTCTGGGGCCAACGTCCTGACTTTC. This translates into CASSLGSGANVLTF.

This sequence joins TRBV5-4 and TRBJ2-3; 9 nucleotides align to TRBD2. The germline V gene encodes CDR1 SGHNT and CDR2 YYREEE (reference sequence). The CDR3 length is 16 residues. V was clipped by 3 bases and J by 2 bases; unmatched bases: 7. The CDR3 loop is CASSSGTSRITDTQYF. The DNA of the CDR3 is TGTGCCAGCAGCTCAGGGACTAGCAGGATCACAGATACGCAGTATTTT.

This chain connects TRBV28 to TRBJ1-1; TRBD1 is a possible D gene (6 bases). The CDR3 loop spans 15 amino acids. The germline gives CDR1 MDHEN, CDR2 SYDVKM. V lost 5 bases and J lost 3, with 16 bases in between. CDR3 in amino acids: CASSAGHLTDTEAFF. CDR3 DNA sequence: TGTGCCAGCAGTGCGGGACACTTAACAGACACTGAAGCTTTCTTT.

The gene calls are TRBV9 and TRBJ2-1; 11 bases align to TRBD2. The junction had 6 bases not matched to a gene; V was cut back by 0 bases and J by 4 bases. This CDR3 has 17 amino acids. The germline V gene encodes CDR1 SGDLS and CDR2 YYNGEE. This chain's CDR3 is CASSVGTGTSGYNEQFF. The CDR3 DNA sequence: TGTGCCAGCAGCGTAGGTACCGGGACTAGCGGTTACAATGAGCAGTTCTTC.

This rearrangement joins TRBV10-3 to TRBJ2-1; D gene unclear. CDR1 is ENHRY, CDR2 SYGVKD, per germline. The CDR3 covers 15 residues. The germline V and J ends were trimmed by 3 bases and 7 bases, with 16 bases remaining between them. The CDR3 nucleotides read TGTGCCATCAGTGAAGGAGAGAAGTTTGTAAATGAGCAGTTCTTC. This translates into CAISEGEKFVNEQFF.

A few counts support this clone. The chain couples TRBV7-9 to TRBJ2-2; D assignment may be TRBD1 or TRBD2 (6 bases each). This CDR3 is built from 16 residues. Per the germline V gene, CDR1 is SEHNR and CDR2 is FQNEAQ (reference sequence). V lost 5 bases, J lost 0 bases, and 13 bases lay in between. The CDR3: CASSGGRTSNTGELFF. In DNA, the CDR3 is TGTGCCAGCAGCGGGGGGCGGACTTCGAACACCGGGGAGCTGTTTTTT.

V usage is TRBV6-5 and J usage is TRBJ2-5; 10 nucleotides agree with TRBD2. CDR1 and CDR2 from the germline V gene are MNHEY and SVGAGI. The CDR3 is 16 amino acids. Unmatched junction bases numbered 9, after V lost 2 bases and J lost 6 bases. The DNA for the CDR3 is TGTGCCAGCAGTTACCCGGGAGCAGCGGGGGGGAAGACCCAGTACTTC. Protein: CASSYPGAAGGKTQYF.

This chain connects TRBV20-1 to TRBJ1-1; D unclear. Between the trimmed V and J ends, which lost 6 bases and 3 bases, there was a span of 5 bases. Germline V gene sequence: CDR1 DFQATT, CDR2 SNEGSKA (reference sequence). This CDR3 contains 10 residues. CDR3 residues: CSAWDTEAFF. The DNA for the CDR3 is TGCAGTGCGTGGGACACTGAAGCTTTCTTT.

This sequence joins TRBV18 and TRBJ2-7; no reliable D call. The CDR3 loop spans 13 amino acids. The V gene's germline CDR1 is KGHSH and CDR2 LQKENI. Trimming removed 0 bases at V and 5 bases at J, with 8 bases between. The CDR3 spells CASSPPTTDEQYF. The CDR3 nucleotides are TGTGCCAGCTCACCACCTACCACCGACGAGCAGTACTTC.

CDR3 amino acids: CASSGGQGAWNTEAFF. The CDR3 bases are TGCGCCAGCAGCGGAGGGCAGGGGGCATGGAACACTGAAGCTTTCTTT. The chain carries TRBV5-1 and TRBJ1-1; 8 nucleotides agree with TRBD1. This CDR3 comprises 16 residues. V lost 4 bases and J lost 1; bases outside the gene matches: 9. CDR1 and CDR2 (germline): SGHRS, YFSETQ. Looking up the rest from reference TRBV5-1 and TRBJ1-1 gives the full variable domain: KAGVTQTPRYLIKTRGQQVTLSCSPISGHRSVSWYQQTPGQGLQFLFEYFSETQRNKGNFPGRFSGRQFSNSRSEMNVSTLELGDSALYLCASSGGQGAWNTEAFFGQGTRLTVV.

J is TRBJ2-1 and V is TRBV19, with 12 positions matching TRBD2. The trim removed 1 base at V and 7 bases at J, leaving 11 bases unmatched. This CDR3 is built from 18 residues. Germline values: CDR1 LNHDA, CDR2 SQIVND (reference sequence). CDR3 residues: CASSIGPSGRATVNEQFF. The CDR3 bases are TGTGCCAGTAGTATAGGCCCTAGCGGGAGGGCCACGGTTAATGAGCAGTTCTTC.

The chain employs TRBV29-1 and TRBJ1-2; weak D call: TRBD1 (5 bases). This CDR3 has 11 amino acids. The V gene lost 4 bases and the J gene lost 4 bases, with 7 bases spanning the gap. CDR1 is SQVTM and CDR2 is ANQGSEA in the germline V gene. The CDR3 protein is CSVGQLYGYTF. As DNA, the CDR3 is TGCAGCGTTGGACAGCTCTATGGCTACACCTTC.

The chain carries TRBV5-8 and TRBJ1-3; 7 bases are a match to TRBD1. The CDR3 totals 15 residues. Unmatched junction bases numbered 8, after V lost 4 bases and J lost 4 bases. Germline loops: CDR1 SGHTS, CDR2 YDEGEE. The CDR3 loop is CASSTGTAIGNTIYF. CDR3 coding DNA: TGTGCCAGCAGCACCGGGACAGCGATCGGAAACACCATATATTTT.

The chain's CDR3 is CASRGGEETQYF. The CDR3 nucleotides read TGTGCCAGCAGGGGGGGTGAGGAGACCCAGTACTTC. The gene calls are TRBV28 and TRBJ2-5, with a weak D call TRBD2 (6 bases). There are 12 residues in the CDR3. CDR1 is MDHEN and CDR2 is SYDVKM in the germline V gene. With 6 bases removed from V and 5 bases from J, the gap between germline ends came to 10 bases.

The V gene is TRBV27, the J gene TRBJ1-4; no firm D call. The V gene lost 8 bases and the J gene lost 8 bases, with 12 bases spanning the gap. CDR3 size: 12 residues. The germline V gene has CDR1 MNHEY and CDR2 SMNVEV (reference sequence). The CDR3 reads CASGSVGEKLFF. CDR3 DNA sequence: TGTGCCAGCGGGAGTGTAGGGGAAAAACTGTTTTTT.

This chain uses TRBV27 with TRBJ2-7, with 9 bases matching TRBD2. This CDR3 region has 15 residues. From germline, CDR1 is MNHEY and CDR2 SMNVEV (reference sequence). V dropped 2 bases and J dropped 2; count of bases not matched to a gene: 4. CDR3: CASSLGSGRAYEQYF. Here the CDR3 DNA reads TGTGCCAGCAGTTTAGGTAGCGGGAGAGCCTACGAGCAGTACTTC.